This T cell receptor (beta chain) was sequenced during a study of shared clonotypes between healthy human individuals. Study information: The composition of the donors was two women and a few men aged 18 to 49.

Trimming at V came to 1 base and at J to 1 base, leaving 0 bases not matched to a gene. The CDR3 consists of 14 residues. Germline assignment: CDR1 SGHRS and CDR2 YFSETQ. It was on ten immunoSEQ deep assay plates that unsorted PBMC DNA was sequenced. Measured with immunoSEQ multiplex PCR; TCRdb has only the in-frame clones, and not every one. The sample records approximately 470,000 clones, roughly 80% being singletons. The gene calls are TRBV5-1 and TRBJ2-5; 8 bases match TRBD2. The source material was PBMCs. This sequence originates from a woman aged 40 to 50 in good health. Some clones in this sample may be carry-over from other donors' samples. The CDR3 nucleotides read TGCGCCAGCAGCTTGACTAGCGGCCAAGAGACCCAGTACTTC. Encoded protein: CASSLTSGQETQYF.